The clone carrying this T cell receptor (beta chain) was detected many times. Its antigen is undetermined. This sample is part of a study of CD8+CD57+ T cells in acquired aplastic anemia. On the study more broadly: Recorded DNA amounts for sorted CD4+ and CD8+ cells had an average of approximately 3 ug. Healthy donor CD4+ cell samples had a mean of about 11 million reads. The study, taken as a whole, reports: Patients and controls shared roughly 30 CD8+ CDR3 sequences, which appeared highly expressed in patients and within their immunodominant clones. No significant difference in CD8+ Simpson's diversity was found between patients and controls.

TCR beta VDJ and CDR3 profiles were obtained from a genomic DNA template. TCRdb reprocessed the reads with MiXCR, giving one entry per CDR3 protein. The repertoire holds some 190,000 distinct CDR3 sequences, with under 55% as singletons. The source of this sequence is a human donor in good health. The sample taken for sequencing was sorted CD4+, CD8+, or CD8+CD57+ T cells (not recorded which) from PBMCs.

The CDR3 DNA is TGCGCCAGCAGCCCAAGACAGGGGACCCCCTACGAGCAGTACTTC. Translation: CASSPRQGTPYEQYF. V gene TRBV5-1 combines with J gene TRBJ2-7; 8 nucleotides agree with TRBD1. The CDR3 runs to 15 residues. Germline trimming cut 4 bases from V and 2 bases from J; bases unmatched to any gene: 8. Germline CDR1 is SGHRS and CDR2 is YFSETQ.